This TCR beta chain was sequenced in a study of T cells in Graves' hyperthyroidism and ophthalmopathy (dated by TCRdb to the late 2010s). A note on the overall study: Peripheral blood samples were taken at initial diagnosis, before any treatment was given. To identify TCR V-J signatures that set the groups apart, the researchers used a discovery cohort of approximately 98 patients, made up of around 40 with Graves' ophthalmopathy and 57 with stable Graves' hyperthyroidism. An independent validation cohort of about 19 hyperthyroidism patients and 17 patients who later progressed to ophthalmopathy tested prospective prediction of ophthalmopathy. The roughly 91 discovery patients were randomly divided into training and test sets at a 7:3 ratio. In more than 5 Graves' hyperthyroidism patients, the study also compared T-cell repertoires from thyroid tissue with T-cell repertoires from blood. After sampling, hyperthyroidism patients received methimazole starting at 30 mg daily, and ophthalmopathy patients received high-dose intravenous methylprednisolone. The paper describes TCR Vbeta CDR3 sequencing of roughly 130 peripheral blood samples, made up of 40 to 45 ophthalmopathy patients, around 73 hyperthyroidism patients and roughly 17 progressor patients.

General conclusions and limits of the study: Sample size was not statistically predetermined, and blinding of investigators to group allocation was not performed. Most expanded thyroid clonotypes (frequency above 0.001) were also found in blood, which suggests that blood repertoires may mirror thyroid immune responses. A model built on a 13 V-J signature distinguished ophthalmopathy from stable hyperthyroidism, reaching about 88% sensitivity and under 84% specificity in cross-validation and 80%/75% in testing. In validation, the model predicted progression to ophthalmopathy with over 65% sensitivity and approximately 72% specificity, a median of about six months before onset.

TCR beta CDR3 regions were amplified from RNA transcripts. The TCR CDR3 was subjected to a first round of RT-PCR using the HTBI primer set and the Qiagen OneStep RT-PCR kit. Libraries were constructed in a second round of multiplex PCR, after which size selection and purification were carried out. Libraries were sequenced paired-end with 100 bp reads on an Illumina HiSeq2000. The original methods were these. SOAPnuke was used to process the raw data, throwing out any read that contained adapters or uncalled bases, had a mean Phred below 15, or lacked an exact constant-primer or identifier match. COPE v1.2.5 was used to merge high-quality paired reads, and clonotypes were defined as unique nucleotide sequences. MiTCR v1.1 was used to align clonotypes to the IMGT TRBV, TRBD and TRBJ reference segments. Analysis was restricted to V-J combinations with a frequency above 0.0001, which covered roughly 99% of repertoires. A TCS score was defined as the ratio of F50 (clonal expansion) to E x V (chaos), with BLOSUM62-based TCRdist applied between CDR3 peptides within each V-J. Welch's t-statistics and random forest reduced roughly 540 V-J features to 10 to 15, which were used in a naive Bayes classifier (R e1071). TCRdb itself trimmed the public reads at Q25 with fastp, ran MiXCR and retained productive beta chains. Every CDR3 protein is listed once, alongside the most common genes and DNA of its rows. TCRdb, not the authors, supplied the V and J calls. Present in this sample are some 420,000 distinct CDR3 sequences, roughly 15% of which were seen just once. Less than 6.5% of the sample comes from the top ten.

Trimming at the junction amounts to 4 bases on V and 6 bases on J, and the germline ends lie 12 bases apart. There are 13 amino acids in the CDR3, from cysteine to phenylalanine inclusive. The sequence is cut down to CDR3 DNA, 39 bases in frame from base 1. Looking up the germline V gene yields CDR1 SGHRS and CDR2 YFSETQ. Stable Graves' hyperthyroidism was defined as no progression to ophthalmopathy during 18 months of follow-up. The hyperthyroidism patients were between 18 and 65 years old and newly diagnosed, with a disease duration of less than 2 months. Exclusion was applied to patients with uncontrolled infections, other autoimmune diseases, pregnancy or lactation. Clinical symptoms, serum thyroxine and TRAb, thyroid ultrasound, and orbital computed tomography formed the basis for the diagnoses. PBMCs were isolated from 10 ml of fresh peripheral blood by Ficoll-Paque density gradient centrifugation. Total RNA was extracted with Trizol reagent, and quality was checked on an Agilent 2100 Bioanalyzer.

There are many counts of this clonotype. What antigen it recognizes has not been identified. No quality values exist for individual bases; no much larger clone is one base distant. Sequencing was performed on blood. This TCR was recovered from a woman younger than 35 with Graves' hyperthyroidism. Recombination connected TRBV5-1 to TRBJ2-3, and perhaps TRBD1 as D gene, on 6 matching bases. The sequence in DNA is TGCGCCAGCAGCGGATTACAGGGTGATACGCAGTATTTT. It is translated as CASSGLQGDTQYF.